Sequencing of this T cell receptor (beta chain) was carried out in a study of neoadjuvant anti-PD-1 for oral cavity cancer. As for the study in general: Before surgery, most patients got three to four biweekly 3 mg/kg nivolumab doses.

Most tumor samples had 4 to 5 ug input DNA in two replicates. The protocol was immunoSEQ multiplex PCR, while the TCRdb copy is restricted to in-frame clones and leaves out a portion. The sample gives roughly 24,000 clones, around 26% of which show up once; less than 20% is in the top ten. This CDR3 has 15 residues. Whole-study results and caveats: Larger post-treatment preexisting tumor clones tracked with greater tumor shrinkage.

On this clone itself: Its specificity is not known.

Time point: after neoadjuvant nivolumab, at surgical resection. Patients were newly diagnosed with stage II-IVA oral cavity squamous cell carcinoma without prior systemic or radiation treatment. This sequence originates from a person aged 35-79 years with oral cavity squamous cell carcinoma. The chain recombines TRBV21-1 with TRBJ1-1. TRBV21-1 is deemed a pseudogene. The sequences come from tumor tissue, collected after nivolumab (anti-PD-1) treatment. CDR3 nucleotide sequence: TGTGCCAGCATCTACAGCGGAGTCATGAACACTGAAGCTTTCTTT. Protein: CASIYSGVMNTEAFF.